This is a list of T cell receptor beta chains from one sample in a study of high-grade serous ovarian cancer treatment subgroups. TCRdb keeps only in-frame clones here, not all; method: immunoSEQ multiplex PCR. The sample lists roughly 840 clones; roughly 79% were seen once. Sequenced sample: tumor tissue. The receptors derive from a human donor with high-grade serous ovarian cancer. Each CDR3 is given with its conserved first and last residue. D genes are given only for firm matches. Clone size is not always given. Where it is, it says once, few, many or a class for expanded clones.

size	V	D	J	DNA	CDR3
-	TRBV14	TRBD1	TRBJ1-1	TGTGCCAGCAGCCAAGCCGGACAGGGATCGAACACTGAAGCTTTCTTT	CASSQAGQGSNTEAFF
-	TRBV11-2	TRBD2	TRBJ2-7	TGTGCCAGCAGCTTTCTTACTAGCGGGCCGTTCTACGAGCAGTACTTC	CASSFLTSGPFYEQYF
-	TRBV9	TRBD1	TRBJ2-3	TGTGCCAGCAGCGTAGCTTTTCCGGGACAGGGGCTGGGCACAGATACGCAGTATTTT	CASSVAFPGQGLGTDTQYF
-	TRBV5-1	-	TRBJ2-2	TGCGCCAGCAGCTTGGATGGGACCCGGGCCGGGGAGCTGTTTTTT	CASSLDGTRAGELFF
-	TRBV20-1	-	TRBJ2-7	TGCAGTGCTAGTTCTGGGTACGAGCAGTACTTC	CSASSGYEQYF
-	TRBV10-1	-	TRBJ1-1	TGCGCCAGCAGCAGGGACTCCAACACTGAAGCTTTCTTT	CASSRDSNTEAFF
-	TRBV7-3	TRBD1	TRBJ2-5	TGTGCCAGCAGCTTAGGACAGGGATTACAAGAGACCCAGTACTTC	CASSLGQGLQETQYF
-	TRBV5-1	-	TRBJ2-7	TGCGCCAGCAGCTACAAGGCCGGGGCGGTCATCTACGAGCAGTACTTC	CASSYKAGAVIYEQYF
-	TRBV18	TRBD2	TRBJ2-2	TGTGCCAGCTCACGGACTAGTGTACCCGATGGGGAGCTGTTTTTT	CASSRTSVPDGELFF
-	TRBV28	TRBD1	TRBJ1-6	TGTGCCAGCGTCTCACAGGGGGCGCTATCTTCACCCCTCCACTTT	CASVSQGALSSPLHF
-	TRBV2	-	TRBJ2-6	TGTGCCAGCAGTGTGTTGCCTGGGGCCAACGTCCTGACTTTC	CASSVLPGANVLTF
-	TRBV11-2	-	TRBJ1-1	TGTGCCAGCAGTCCTAATTACGGACGGTGGAACACTGAAGCTTTCTTT	CASSPNYGRWNTEAFF
-	TRBV13	TRBD2	TRBJ2-4	TGTGCCAGCAGCTTAAGTAGCGGGAGGGGGAGTGTCATTCAGTACTTC	CASSLSSGRGSVIQYF
few	TRBV30	TRBD1	TRBJ2-7	TGTGCCTGGAGTGACGAATCCGGGACAGGGGGCTACGAGCAGTACTTC	CAWSDESGTGGYEQYF
-	TRBV6-5	-	TRBJ1-2	TGTGCCAGTGGGAAAGGAAGTTATGGCTACACCTTC	CASGKGSYGYTF
-	TRBV11-2	TRBD1	TRBJ1-2	TGTGCCAGCAGCTTGCGCGGGACAGGGACTAACTATGGCTACACCTTC	CASSLRGTGTNYGYTF
-	TRBV27	-	TRBJ2-7	TGTGCCAGCAGTTTAAGGGAGAACTACGAGCAGTACTTC	CASSLRENYEQYF
-	TRBV28	-	TRBJ2-6	TGTGCCAGCACCCCGGCCGGGGTCGCCGGCTTCGGGGCCAACGTCCTGACTTTC	CASTPAGVAGFGANVLTF
-	TRBV19	TRBD2	TRBJ2-5	TGTGCCAGTAGTACGGGACTAGCGGGAAATGAAGAGACCCAGTACTTC	CASSTGLAGNEETQYF
-	TRBV6-1	TRBD1	TRBJ1-2	TGTGCCAGCAGCGTTGACAGGGGCGACTATGGCTACACCTTC	CASSVDRGDYGYTF
-	TRBV5-8	TRBD1	TRBJ1-5	TGTGCCAGCAGACCTACAGGGGGCAGCAATCAGCCCCAGCATTTT	CASRPTGGSNQPQHF
few	TRBV2	-	TRBJ1-1	TGTGCCAGCAGTGCTTTCATGAACACTGAAGCTTTCTTT	CASSAFMNTEAFF
-	TRBV27	-	TRBJ2-1	TGTGCCAGCAGTTTACTGGGGGTGGGTGAGCAGTTCTTC	CASSLLGVGEQFF
few	TRBV7-3	-	TRBJ1-1	TGTGCCAGCAGCCCCCAGTTTGTGACAGAAAACACTGAAGCTTTCTTT	CASSPQFVTENTEAFF
-	TRBV4-2	TRBD1	TRBJ1-6	TGTGCCAGCAGCCAGGCCAACAGGGGCTCCTATAATTCACCCCTCCACTTT	CASSQANRGSYNSPLHF
-	TRBV7-9	-	TRBJ2-2	TGTGCCAGCAGCTTAGGGACGGCCGGGGAGCTGTTTTTT	CASSLGTAGELFF
-	TRBV6-1	-	TRBJ2-7	TGTGCCAGCAGTGAAAGAGGGACACCTGATTACGAGCAGTACTTC	CASSERGTPDYEQYF
once	TRBV6-7	-	TRBJ2-6	TGTGCCAGCAGTCACTCTCGGTATTTACAAAGTCGGGCCAACGTCCTGACTTTC	CASSHSRYLQSRANVLTF
-	TRBV30	TRBD1	TRBJ2-7	TGTGCCTGGAGTGACGAATCCGGGACAGGGGGCTACGAGCAGTACTTC	CAWSDESGTGGYEQYF
-	TRBV29-1	TRBD1	TRBJ2-3	TGCAGCGTTGAGGGACAGGGGTACACAGATACGCAGTATTTT	CSVEGQGYTDTQYF
-	TRBV30	-	TRBJ2-2	TGTGCCTGGAGTGTACGCGGGACATTTAACACCGGGGAGCTGTTTTTT	CAWSVRGTFNTGELFF
once	TRBV28	TRBD1	TRBJ1-4	TGTGCCAGCAGTTCTTACAAGACAGGGAGGGGAGAAAAACTGTTTTTT	CASSSYKTGRGEKLFF
-	TRBV29-1	-	TRBJ1-1	TGCAGCGTTAAGGGTGGCGACACTGAAGCTTTCTTT	CSVKGGDTEAFF